These T cell receptor beta chains were read from a single sample in a study of CD8 T cells in Susac syndrome. TCRdb processed the immunoSEQ multiplex PCR reads anew with MiXCR; each CDR3 protein has one entry. The profile shows 150,000 to 200,000 distinct CDR3 sequences, roughly 95% of them singletons. Sequenced: CD4+ T cells from PBMCs. Every receptor here comes from a human donor with multiple sclerosis. Both conserved end residues are part of each CDR3. Each record gives: clone size, D gene, J gene, V gene, CDR3 DNA, CDR3 protein. A D gene is named only where the DNA matches it firmly. Expanded clones are given a class, and other clones once, few, many or no size at all.

abundance: -
d_gene: TRBD1
j_gene: TRBJ1-1
v_gene: TRBV19
CDR3nt: TGTGCCAGTAGTTTCTGGACAGGGCGAACTGAAGCTTTCTTT
CDR3aa: CASSFWTGRTEAFF

abundance: -
d_gene: -
j_gene: TRBJ2-5
v_gene: TRBV5-1
CDR3nt: TGCGCCAGCAGCTCTGACATCCGGGAGACCCAGTACTTC
CDR3aa: CASSSDIRETQYF

abundance: -
d_gene: -
j_gene: TRBJ2-6
v_gene: TRBV5-6
CDR3nt: TGTGCCAGCAGCTTGTTGGGGTTAAAGAACTCTGGGGCCAACGTCCTGACTTTC
CDR3aa: CASSLLGLKNSGANVLTF

abundance: -
d_gene: -
j_gene: TRBJ1-2
v_gene: TRBV28
CDR3nt: TGTGCCAGCAGTTTATCTTCAGGGTCCATCTATGGCTACACCTTC
CDR3aa: CASSLSSGSIYGYTF

abundance: -
d_gene: -
j_gene: TRBJ1-1
v_gene: TRBV5-4
CDR3nt: TGTGCCAGCAGCTTTAAGGGCGGCACTGAAGCTTTCTTT
CDR3aa: CASSFKGGTEAFF

abundance: once
d_gene: -
j_gene: TRBJ2-5
v_gene: TRBV29-1
CDR3nt: TGCAGCGTTGGACGAGGGACGGAGACCCAGTACTTC
CDR3aa: CSVGRGTETQYF

abundance: -
d_gene: TRBD2
j_gene: TRBJ2-2
v_gene: TRBV6-6
CDR3nt: TGTGCCAGCAGGGAAACTAGCGGGAGGGTCACCGGGGAGCTGTTTTTT
CDR3aa: CASRETSGRVTGELFF

abundance: -
d_gene: -
j_gene: TRBJ1-4
v_gene: TRBV4-1
CDR3nt: TGCGCCAGCAGCCAGGGCAGGCGACAAGAAAAACTGTTTTTT
CDR3aa: CASSQGRRQEKLFF

abundance: few
d_gene: -
j_gene: TRBJ2-5
v_gene: TRBV6-4
CDR3nt: TGTGCCAGCAGTAGGACTCCGCAAGAGACCCAGTACTTC
CDR3aa: CASSRTPQETQYF

abundance: -
d_gene: TRBD2
j_gene: TRBJ2-5
v_gene: TRBV6-5
CDR3nt: TGTGCCAGCTTGAGCGGCGGGAGGGCTGGGACCCAGTACTTC
CDR3aa: CASLSGGRAGTQYF

abundance: -
d_gene: TRBD2
j_gene: TRBJ2-7
v_gene: TRBV9
CDR3nt: TGTGCCAGCAGCATCACCCCGGGACTAGCGGGGGACGAGCAGTACTTC
CDR3aa: CASSITPGLAGDEQYF

abundance: -
d_gene: -
j_gene: TRBJ2-7
v_gene: TRBV7-9
CDR3nt: TGTGCCAGCAGCGACAACTACGAGCAGTACTTC
CDR3aa: CASSDNYEQYF

abundance: -
d_gene: -
j_gene: TRBJ1-2
v_gene: TRBV2
CDR3nt: TGTGCCAGCAGTGAAGGACAGCTTGGCTACACCTTC
CDR3aa: CASSEGQLGYTF

abundance: -
d_gene: -
j_gene: TRBJ2-1
v_gene: TRBV7-2
CDR3nt: TGTGCCAGCAGCTTAGTCGGGCCGAGCGATGAGCAGTTCTTC
CDR3aa: CASSLVGPSDEQFF

abundance: -
d_gene: TRBD1
j_gene: TRBJ1-4
v_gene: TRBV20-1
CDR3nt: TGCAGTGCTAGAGATTTCCAGGGGGCGAGAGAAAAACTGTTTTTT
CDR3aa: CSARDFQGAREKLFF

abundance: -
d_gene: -
j_gene: TRBJ1-2
v_gene: TRBV5-4
CDR3nt: TGTGCCAGCAGCCTCCGGGACGGCGCTAACTATGGCTACACCTTC
CDR3aa: CASSLRDGANYGYTF

abundance: -
d_gene: -
j_gene: TRBJ2-7
v_gene: TRBV7-2
CDR3nt: TGTGCCAGCAGCTTTCAGGGGAAGGGAGAGCAGTACTTC
CDR3aa: CASSFQGKGEQYF

abundance: -
d_gene: -
j_gene: TRBJ2-2
v_gene: TRBV5-6
CDR3nt: TGTGCCAGCAGTTTTAGTGGAGCCGGGGAGCTGTTTTTT
CDR3aa: CASSFSGAGELFF

abundance: -
d_gene: -
j_gene: TRBJ1-5
v_gene: TRBV19
CDR3nt: TGTGCCAGCCGCCGGGACGGAGGGAATAGCAATCAGCCCCAGCATTTT
CDR3aa: CASRRDGGNSNQPQHF

abundance: -
d_gene: -
j_gene: TRBJ2-3
v_gene: TRBV5-1
CDR3nt: TGCGCCAGCAGCTTAGAGGGCGGTACGCAGTATTTT
CDR3aa: CASSLEGGTQYF

abundance: -
d_gene: TRBD1
j_gene: TRBJ2-6
v_gene: TRBV4-1
CDR3nt: TGCGCCAGCACCCAGCCCTCAGTCAATCTGATAGGCCGGGACAGGAGGTCTGGGGCCAACGTCCTGACTTTC
CDR3aa: CASTQPSVNLIGRDRRSGANVLTF

abundance: -
d_gene: -
j_gene: TRBJ1-2
v_gene: TRBV29-1
CDR3nt: TGCAGCGTTGAAAAGCAGGGACCTCACACCTTC
CDR3aa: CSVEKQGPHTF

abundance: -
d_gene: -
j_gene: TRBJ1-2
v_gene: TRBV19
CDR3nt: TGTGCCAGTAAGCCACGGGGCTTGAACTATGGCTACACCTTC
CDR3aa: CASKPRGLNYGYTF

abundance: -
d_gene: -
j_gene: TRBJ1-2
v_gene: TRBV20-1
CDR3nt: TGCAGTGCCAAAATCCTGAACTATGGCTACACCTTC
CDR3aa: CSAKILNYGYTF

abundance: once
d_gene: TRBD1
j_gene: TRBJ1-5
v_gene: TRBV20-1
CDR3nt: TGCAGTGCTAACTCCGGGACAGGGTATAGCAATCAGCCCCAGCATTTT
CDR3aa: CSANSGTGYSNQPQHF

abundance: -
d_gene: -
j_gene: TRBJ1-1
v_gene: TRBV18
CDR3nt: TGTGCCAGCTCGCCAGACCTGACGGCGAACACTGAAGCTTTCTTT
CDR3aa: CASSPDLTANTEAFF

abundance: -
d_gene: -
j_gene: TRBJ1-4
v_gene: TRBV18
CDR3nt: TGTGCCAGCTCACCTTCCCAGAATAATGAAAAACTGTTTTTT
CDR3aa: CASSPSQNNEKLFF

abundance: -
d_gene: TRBD2
j_gene: TRBJ2-5
v_gene: TRBV19
CDR3nt: TGTGCCAGTAGTAGTTTGACTAGCGGCCAAGAGACCCAGTACTTC
CDR3aa: CASSSLTSGQETQYF

abundance: -
d_gene: -
j_gene: TRBJ2-5
v_gene: TRBV11-2
CDR3nt: TGTGCCAGCAGCCCGTGGGCAGGGCGGCAAGAGACCCAGTACTTC
CDR3aa: CASSPWAGRQETQYF

abundance: -
d_gene: TRBD2
j_gene: TRBJ2-3
v_gene: TRBV12-3/TRBV12-4
CDR3nt: TGTGCCAGCACCCGGGAGGCTTACACAGATACGCAGTATTTT
CDR3aa: CASTREAYTDTQYF

abundance: -
d_gene: -
j_gene: TRBJ1-5
v_gene: TRBV20-1
CDR3nt: TGCAGTGGAGATGACGGGGCGACCCAGCATTTT
CDR3aa: CSGDDGATQHF

abundance: -
d_gene: -
j_gene: TRBJ1-1
v_gene: TRBV5-5
CDR3nt: TGTGCCAGCAGCTTTGTGGGACATCTGGGTAGTGAAGCTTTCTTT
CDR3aa: CASSFVGHLGSEAFF

abundance: few
d_gene: -
j_gene: TRBJ1-1
v_gene: TRBV5-1
CDR3nt: TGCGCCAGCAGCTTGGACCCGAACACTGAAGCTTTCTTT
CDR3aa: CASSLDPNTEAFF

abundance: -
d_gene: TRBD1
j_gene: TRBJ1-5
v_gene: TRBV6-1
CDR3nt: TGTGCCAGCAGTGTTGGGACAGGGACTGGGAGCAATCAGCCCCAGCATTTT
CDR3aa: CASSVGTGTGSNQPQHF

abundance: -
d_gene: TRBD2
j_gene: TRBJ2-3
v_gene: TRBV29-1
CDR3nt: TGCAGCGTTCTAGCGGGAGGTGGCACAGATACGCAGTATTTT
CDR3aa: CSVLAGGGTDTQYF

abundance: -
d_gene: -
j_gene: TRBJ1-2
v_gene: TRBV20-1
CDR3nt: TGCAGTGCTATCCCAGGTTTCTATGGCTACACCTTC
CDR3aa: CSAIPGFYGYTF

abundance: -
d_gene: -
j_gene: TRBJ2-1
v_gene: TRBV4-3
CDR3nt: TGCGCCAGCAGCCGTGCGATCCCCCAAGGGACCAATGAGCAGTTCTTC
CDR3aa: CASSRAIPQGTNEQFF

abundance: -
d_gene: -
j_gene: TRBJ2-1
v_gene: TRBV4-1
CDR3nt: TGCGCCAGCAGCTCTTTTGGGGGGTGGACCTACAATGAGCAGTTCTTC
CDR3aa: CASSSFGGWTYNEQFF

abundance: -
d_gene: TRBD1
j_gene: TRBJ1-2
v_gene: TRBV27
CDR3nt: TGTGCCAGCAGTCCCATTGATCCGGGACTCTTCCAAGACAGGGAGGGCTATGGCTACACCTTC
CDR3aa: CASSPIDPGLFQDREGYGYTF

abundance: -
d_gene: TRBD2
j_gene: TRBJ2-1
v_gene: TRBV3-1
CDR3nt: TGTGCCAGCAGCCGGGGGGGGTTGCTGCAAAGCTCCTACAATGAGCAGTTCTTC
CDR3aa: CASSRGGLLQSSYNEQFF

abundance: -
d_gene: -
j_gene: TRBJ1-1
v_gene: TRBV30
CDR3nt: TGTGCCTCAGAACGAATCGGGACTGAAGCTTTCTTT
CDR3aa: CASERIGTEAFF

abundance: -
d_gene: TRBD2
j_gene: TRBJ2-1
v_gene: TRBV6-2/TRBV6-3
CDR3nt: TGTGCCAGCACCCAGAGCGGGAGATACAATGAGCAGTTCTTC
CDR3aa: CASTQSGRYNEQFF

abundance: -
d_gene: -
j_gene: TRBJ1-1
v_gene: TRBV9
CDR3nt: TGTGCCAGCAGCGTAGTTCGGGGGGGCACTGAAGCTTTCTTT
CDR3aa: CASSVVRGGTEAFF

abundance: -
d_gene: -
j_gene: TRBJ1-1
v_gene: TRBV30
CDR3nt: TGTGCCTGTCGAAGCATGGGCAACACTGAAGCTTTCTTT
CDR3aa: CACRSMGNTEAFF

abundance: -
d_gene: -
j_gene: TRBJ2-1
v_gene: TRBV4-3
CDR3nt: TGCGCCAGCAGCCAAGATGGGAAGCGGGCCAGACCTTACAATGAGCAGTTCTTC
CDR3aa: CASSQDGKRARPYNEQFF

abundance: -
d_gene: TRBD2
j_gene: TRBJ2-7
v_gene: TRBV7-2
CDR3nt: TGTGCCAGCAGCCGACAGAAGGCTAGCGGGGCTGAGCAGTACTTC
CDR3aa: CASSRQKASGAEQYF

abundance: -
d_gene: TRBD2
j_gene: TRBJ2-1
v_gene: TRBV5-1
CDR3nt: TGCGCCAGCAGCTCTCGCCTGAAGCGGGGGACTAATGAGCAGTTCTTC
CDR3aa: CASSSRLKRGTNEQFF

abundance: -
d_gene: -
j_gene: TRBJ2-7
v_gene: TRBV7-2
CDR3nt: TGTGCCAGCAGTTCAATGGGGGCAGGGGCCTCCTACGAGCAGTACTTC
CDR3aa: CASSSMGAGASYEQYF

abundance: -
d_gene: TRBD1
j_gene: TRBJ1-2
v_gene: TRBV2
CDR3nt: TGTGCCAGCCGTAGGACAGGGGACGGGCTTGTTGGCTACACCTTC
CDR3aa: CASRRTGDGLVGYTF

abundance: -
d_gene: -
j_gene: TRBJ2-6
v_gene: TRBV28
CDR3nt: TGTGCCAGCAGTTCTCCGGCTAACCCGGGGGTCCTGACTTTC
CDR3aa: CASSSPANPGVLTF

abundance: -
d_gene: -
j_gene: TRBJ2-5
v_gene: TRBV27
CDR3nt: TGTGCCAGTGCTAAAAGGGTGAGGGAGACCCAGTACTTC
CDR3aa: CASAKRVRETQYF

abundance: once
d_gene: TRBD1
j_gene: TRBJ1-5
v_gene: TRBV29-1
CDR3nt: TGCAGCGTAGGACAGGGGTATGGCCAGCCCCAGCATTTT
CDR3aa: CSVGQGYGQPQHF

abundance: -
d_gene: -
j_gene: TRBJ2-1
v_gene: TRBV10-3
CDR3nt: TGTGCCATCAAGGGACGAGACCAGGAGCAGTTCTTC
CDR3aa: CAIKGRDQEQFF

abundance: -
d_gene: TRBD2
j_gene: TRBJ2-2
v_gene: TRBV7-3
CDR3nt: TGTGCCAGCAGCCGACTAGCGGGATTTGGCGGGGAGCTGTTTTTT
CDR3aa: CASSRLAGFGGELFF

abundance: -
d_gene: -
j_gene: TRBJ1-2
v_gene: TRBV23-1
CDR3nt: TGCGCCAGCTCCAAAAACGATCGTAGGGACACCAACTATGGCTACACCTTC
CDR3aa: CASSKNDRRDTNYGYTF

abundance: -
d_gene: -
j_gene: TRBJ2-3
v_gene: TRBV7-2
CDR3nt: TGTGCCAGCTCCCTCACTGGTGGAGGAGATACGCAGTTTTTT
CDR3aa: CASSLTGGGDTQFF

abundance: -
d_gene: -
j_gene: TRBJ2-1
v_gene: TRBV29-1
CDR3nt: TGCAGCGTTTCCCACAGGACCTACAATGAGCAGTTCTTC
CDR3aa: CSVSHRTYNEQFF

abundance: -
d_gene: TRBD2
j_gene: TRBJ2-2
v_gene: TRBV12-3/TRBV12-4
CDR3nt: TGTGCCAGCAGTTACCGAGCGGGAGCTCGAACCGGGGAGCTGTTTTTT
CDR3aa: CASSYRAGARTGELFF

abundance: -
d_gene: -
j_gene: TRBJ2-2
v_gene: TRBV24-1
CDR3nt: TGTGCCACCAGTGATCCGCGGGTTAACACCGGGGAGCTGTTTTTT
CDR3aa: CATSDPRVNTGELFF

abundance: -
d_gene: -
j_gene: TRBJ2-3
v_gene: TRBV30
CDR3nt: TGTGCCTGGGCACCCACCCAGGGGGGAGGCTATACGCAGTATTTT
CDR3aa: CAWAPTQGGGYTQYF